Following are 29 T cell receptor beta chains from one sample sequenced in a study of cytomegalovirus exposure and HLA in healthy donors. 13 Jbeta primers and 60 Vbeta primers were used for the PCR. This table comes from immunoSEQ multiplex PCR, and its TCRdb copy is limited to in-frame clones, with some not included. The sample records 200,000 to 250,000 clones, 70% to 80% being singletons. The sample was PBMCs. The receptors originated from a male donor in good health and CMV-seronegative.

The CDR3 DNA reads as TGTGCCAGCAGTTACGGAGCCGAGGCCTACGAGCAGTACTTC. The encoded protein is CASSYGAEAYEQYF. The V call is TRBV6-6, the J call TRBJ2-7, with no clear D. The V end lost 2 bases, the J end lost 2 bases, and 10 bases lay between the germline ends. The CDR3 is made up of 14 amino acids. Germline V lookup: CDR1 MNHNY, CDR2 SVGAGI (reference sequence).

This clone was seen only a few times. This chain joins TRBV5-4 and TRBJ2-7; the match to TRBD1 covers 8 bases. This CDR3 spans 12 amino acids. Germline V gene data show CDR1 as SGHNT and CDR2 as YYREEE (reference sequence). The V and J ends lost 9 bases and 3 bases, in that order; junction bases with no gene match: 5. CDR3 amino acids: CATGQGNYEQYF. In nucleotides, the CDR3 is TGTGCCACCGGACAGGGAAACTACGAGCAGTACTTC. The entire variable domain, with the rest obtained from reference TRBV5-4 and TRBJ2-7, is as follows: ETGVTQSPTHLIKTRGQQVTLRCSSQSGHNTVSWYQQALGQGPQFIFQYYREEENGRGNFPPRFSGLQFPNYSSELNVNALELDDSALYLCATGQGNYEQYFGPGTRLTVT.

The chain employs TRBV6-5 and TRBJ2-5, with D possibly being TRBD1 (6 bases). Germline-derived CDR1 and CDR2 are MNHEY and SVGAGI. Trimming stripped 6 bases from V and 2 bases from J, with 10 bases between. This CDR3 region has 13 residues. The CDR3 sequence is CASRVRGQETQYF. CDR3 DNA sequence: TGTGCCAGCAGGGTTAGGGGGCAAGAGACCCAGTACTTC.

The CDR3 nucleotides are TGCACCAGCAGTTATATTACTAGCGGCCTTACCTACGAGCAGTACTTC. Amino acid sequence: CTSSYITSGLTYEQYF. The genes are TRBV1 and TRBJ2-7; no check of the table's D call, TRBD2, against the DNA was made. TRBV1 is a listed pseudogene. CDR3 size: 16 residues.

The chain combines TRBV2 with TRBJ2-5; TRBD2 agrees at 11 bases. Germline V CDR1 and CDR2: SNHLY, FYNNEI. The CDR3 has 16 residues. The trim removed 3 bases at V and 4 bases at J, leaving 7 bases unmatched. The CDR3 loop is CASSDIAGGPSETQYF. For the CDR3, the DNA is TGTGCCAGCAGTGATATAGCGGGAGGGCCGTCAGAGACCCAGTACTTC.

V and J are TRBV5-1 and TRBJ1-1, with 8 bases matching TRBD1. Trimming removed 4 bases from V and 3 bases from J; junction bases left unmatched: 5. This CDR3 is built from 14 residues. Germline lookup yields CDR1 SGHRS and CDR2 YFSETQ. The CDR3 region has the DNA TGCGCCAGCAGCGTACAGGGGGTGGACACTGAAGCTTTCTTT. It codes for CASSVQGVDTEAFF.

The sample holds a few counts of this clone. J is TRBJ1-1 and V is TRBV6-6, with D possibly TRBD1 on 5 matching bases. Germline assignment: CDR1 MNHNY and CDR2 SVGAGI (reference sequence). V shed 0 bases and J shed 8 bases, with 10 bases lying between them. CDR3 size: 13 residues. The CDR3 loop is CASSYSGLGEAFF. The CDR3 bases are TGTGCCAGCAGTTACTCGGGACTCGGCGAAGCTTTCTTT.

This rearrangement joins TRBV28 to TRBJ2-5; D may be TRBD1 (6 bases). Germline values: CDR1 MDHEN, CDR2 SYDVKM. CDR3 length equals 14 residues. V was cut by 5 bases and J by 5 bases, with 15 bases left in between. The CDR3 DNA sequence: TGTGCCAGCAGTCTGGACAGTTTTCGGGAGACCCAGTACTTC. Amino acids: CASSLDSFRETQYF.

For the CDR3, the DNA is TGTGCCAGCAGCTTCCTGACAGCTCTGGAACTAGAGACCCAGTACTTC. Its protein product is CASSFLTALELETQYF. V usage is TRBV11-2 and J usage is TRBJ2-5; TRBD1 might be the D (5 bases). With 3 bases removed from V and 4 bases from J, the gap between germline ends came to 18 bases. The CDR3 is 16 residues long. Per the germline V gene, CDR1 is SGHAT and CDR2 is FQNNGV.

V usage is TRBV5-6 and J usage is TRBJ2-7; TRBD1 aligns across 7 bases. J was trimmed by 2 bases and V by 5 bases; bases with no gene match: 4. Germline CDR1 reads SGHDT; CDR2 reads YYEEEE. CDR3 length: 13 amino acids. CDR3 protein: CASRGDRAYEQYF. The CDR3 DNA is TGTGCCAGCAGGGGAGACAGGGCCTACGAGCAGTACTTC.

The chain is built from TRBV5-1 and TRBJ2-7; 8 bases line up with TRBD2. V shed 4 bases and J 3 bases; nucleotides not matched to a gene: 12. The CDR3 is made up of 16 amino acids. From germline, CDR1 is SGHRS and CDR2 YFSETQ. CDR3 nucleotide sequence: TGCGCCAGCAGCCCCCGGGAGGGCAGGCTGAACTACGAGCAGTACTTC. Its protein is CASSPREGRLNYEQYF. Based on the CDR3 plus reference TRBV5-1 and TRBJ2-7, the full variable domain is KAGVTQTPRYLIKTRGQQVTLSCSPISGHRSVSWYQQTPGQGLQFLFEYFSETQRNKGNFPGRFSGRQFSNSRSEMNVSTLELGDSALYLCASSPREGRLNYEQYFGPGTRLTVT.

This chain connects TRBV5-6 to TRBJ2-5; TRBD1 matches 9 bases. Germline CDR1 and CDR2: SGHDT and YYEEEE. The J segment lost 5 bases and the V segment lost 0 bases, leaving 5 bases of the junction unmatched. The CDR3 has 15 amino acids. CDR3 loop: CASSLETGGRETQYF. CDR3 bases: TGTGCCAGCAGCTTGGAGACAGGGGGTAGGGAGACCCAGTACTTC. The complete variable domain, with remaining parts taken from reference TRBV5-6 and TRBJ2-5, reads DAGVTQSPTHLIKTRGQQVTLRCSPKSGHDTVSWYQQALGQGPQFIFQYYEEEERQRGNFPDRFSGHQFPNYSSELNVNALLLGDSALYLCASSLETGGRETQYFGPGTRLLVL.

The DNA of the CDR3 is TGTGCCAGCAGCGTAGGATCAGGGGAAACCTACGAGCAGTACTTC. Encoded protein: CASSVGSGETYEQYF. V is TRBV9 and J is TRBJ2-7, with D tentatively TRBD1 (6 bases). V lost 0 bases and J lost 2, with 12 bases in between. The CDR3 contains 15 residues. In germline, CDR1 is SGDLS, CDR2 YYNGEE.

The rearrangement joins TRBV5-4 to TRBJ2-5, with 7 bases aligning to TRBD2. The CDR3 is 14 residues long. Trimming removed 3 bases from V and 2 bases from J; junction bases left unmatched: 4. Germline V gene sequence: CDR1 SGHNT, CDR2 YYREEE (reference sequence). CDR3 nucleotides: TGTGCCAGCAGCTCTGGGACTAAGCAAGAGACCCAGTACTTC. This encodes CASSSGTKQETQYF.

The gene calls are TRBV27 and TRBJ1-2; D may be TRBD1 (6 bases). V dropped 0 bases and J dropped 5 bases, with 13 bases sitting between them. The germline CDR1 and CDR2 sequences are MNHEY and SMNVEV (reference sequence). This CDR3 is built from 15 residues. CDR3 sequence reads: CASSLSGGQIYGYTF. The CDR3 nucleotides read TGTGCCAGCAGTTTATCGGGGGGGCAAATTTATGGCTACACCTTC.

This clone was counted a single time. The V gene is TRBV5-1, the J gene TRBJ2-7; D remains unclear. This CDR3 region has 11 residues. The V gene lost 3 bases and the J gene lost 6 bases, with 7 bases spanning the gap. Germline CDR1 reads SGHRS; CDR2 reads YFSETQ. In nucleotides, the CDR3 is TGCGCCAGCAGCTCGGTTGGCGAGCAGTACTTC. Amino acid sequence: CASSSVGEQYF.

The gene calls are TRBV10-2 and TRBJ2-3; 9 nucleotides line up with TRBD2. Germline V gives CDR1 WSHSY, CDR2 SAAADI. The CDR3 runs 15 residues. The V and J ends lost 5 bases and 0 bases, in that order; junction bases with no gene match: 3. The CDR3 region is CASSIAGASTDTQYF. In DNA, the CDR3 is TGCGCCAGCAGTATAGCGGGAGCGAGCACAGATACGCAGTATTTT.

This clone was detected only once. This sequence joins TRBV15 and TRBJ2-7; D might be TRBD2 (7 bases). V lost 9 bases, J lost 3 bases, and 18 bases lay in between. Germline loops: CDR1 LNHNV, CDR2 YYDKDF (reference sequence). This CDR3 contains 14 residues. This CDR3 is CATSGRGHNYEQYF. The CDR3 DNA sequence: TGTGCCACGAGTGGGAGGGGACATAACTACGAGCAGTACTTC. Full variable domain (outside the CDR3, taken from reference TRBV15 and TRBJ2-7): DAMVIQNPRYQVTQFGKPVTLSCSQTLNHNVMYWYQQKSSQAPKLLFHYYDKDFNNEADTPDNFQSRRPNTSFCFLDIRSPGLGDTAMYLCATSGRGHNYEQYFGPGTRLTVT.

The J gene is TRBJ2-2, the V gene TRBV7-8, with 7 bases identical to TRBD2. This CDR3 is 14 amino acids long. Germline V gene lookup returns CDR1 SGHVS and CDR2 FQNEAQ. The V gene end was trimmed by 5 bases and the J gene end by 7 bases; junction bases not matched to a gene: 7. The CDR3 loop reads CASSGTILGGELFF. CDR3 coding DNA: TGTGCCAGCAGCGGGACTATCCTTGGCGGGGAGCTGTTTTTT.

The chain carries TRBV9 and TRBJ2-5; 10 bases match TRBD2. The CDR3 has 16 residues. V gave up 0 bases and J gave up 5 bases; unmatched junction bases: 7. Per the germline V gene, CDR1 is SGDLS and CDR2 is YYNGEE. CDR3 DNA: TGTGCCAGCAGCGTAGCTAGCGGGAGCGTTGGGGAGACCCAGTACTTC. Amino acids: CASSVASGSVGETQYF. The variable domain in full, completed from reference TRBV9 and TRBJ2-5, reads DSGVTQTPKHLITATGQRVTLRCSPRSGDLSVYWYQQSLDQGLQFLIQYYNGEERAKGNILERFSAQQFPDLHSELNLSSLELGDSALYFCASSVASGSVGETQYFGPGTRLLVL.

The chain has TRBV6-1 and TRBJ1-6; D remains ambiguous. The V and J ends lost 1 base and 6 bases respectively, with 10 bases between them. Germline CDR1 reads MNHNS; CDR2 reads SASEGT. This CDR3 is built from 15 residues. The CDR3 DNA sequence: TGTGCCAGCAGTGAAGGAATAGTTATTAATTCACCCCTCCACTTT. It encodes CASSEGIVINSPLHF.

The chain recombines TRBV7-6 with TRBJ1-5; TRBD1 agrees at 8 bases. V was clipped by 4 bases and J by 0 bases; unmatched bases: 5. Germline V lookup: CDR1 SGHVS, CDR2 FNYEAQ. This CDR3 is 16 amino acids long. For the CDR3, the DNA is TGTGCCAGCAGCTCACGGACAGGGAATAGCAATCAGCCCCAGCATTTT. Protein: CASSSRTGNSNQPQHF.

The CDR3: CSVGTRNNYGYTF. In nucleotides, the CDR3 is TGCAGCGTTGGGACACGTAATAACTATGGCTACACCTTC. The rearrangement uses TRBV29-1 and TRBJ1-2; possible D gene TRBD1, 5 bases. Germline lookup yields CDR1 SQVTM and CDR2 ANQGSEA. The CDR3 has 13 amino acids. V shed 4 bases and J shed 1 base, with 10 bases lying between them.

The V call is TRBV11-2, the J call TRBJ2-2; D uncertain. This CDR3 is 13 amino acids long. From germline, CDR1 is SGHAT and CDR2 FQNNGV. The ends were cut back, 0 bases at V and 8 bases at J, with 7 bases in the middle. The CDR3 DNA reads TGTGCCAGCAGCTTAGATGGAGTTGGGGAGCTGTTTTTT. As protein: CASSLDGVGELFF.

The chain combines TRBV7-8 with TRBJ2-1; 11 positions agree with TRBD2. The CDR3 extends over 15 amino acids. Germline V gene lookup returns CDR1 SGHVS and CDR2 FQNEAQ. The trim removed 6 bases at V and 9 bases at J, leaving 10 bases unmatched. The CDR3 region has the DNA TGTGCCAGCAGTCTAACTAGCGGGAGTTCCCCTGAGCAGTTCTTC. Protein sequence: CASSLTSGSSPEQFF.

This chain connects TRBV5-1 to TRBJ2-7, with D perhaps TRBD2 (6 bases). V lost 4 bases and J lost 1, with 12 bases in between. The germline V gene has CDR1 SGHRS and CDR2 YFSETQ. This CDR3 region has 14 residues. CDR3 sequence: CASSITGSSYEQYF. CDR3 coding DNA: TGCGCCAGCAGCATAACCGGGAGTTCCTACGAGCAGTACTTC.

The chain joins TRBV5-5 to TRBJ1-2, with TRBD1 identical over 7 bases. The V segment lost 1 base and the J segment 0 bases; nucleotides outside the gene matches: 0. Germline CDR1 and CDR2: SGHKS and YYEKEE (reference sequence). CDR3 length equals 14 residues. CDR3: CASSLTGANYGYTF. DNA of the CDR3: TGTGCCAGCAGCTTGACAGGGGCTAACTATGGCTACACCTTC. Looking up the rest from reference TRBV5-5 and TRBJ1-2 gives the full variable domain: DAGVTQSPTHLIKTRGQQVTLRCSPISGHKSVSWYQQVLGQGPQFIFQYYEKEERGRGNFPDRFSARQFPNYSSELNVNALLLGDSALYLCASSLTGANYGYTFGSGTRLTVV.

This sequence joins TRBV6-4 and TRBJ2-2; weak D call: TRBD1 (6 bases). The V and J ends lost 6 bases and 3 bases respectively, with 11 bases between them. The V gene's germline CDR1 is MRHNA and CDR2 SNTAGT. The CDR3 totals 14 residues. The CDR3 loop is CASSRDTHTGELFF. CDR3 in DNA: TGTGCCAGCAGCAGGGACACCCACACCGGGGAGCTGTTTTTT.

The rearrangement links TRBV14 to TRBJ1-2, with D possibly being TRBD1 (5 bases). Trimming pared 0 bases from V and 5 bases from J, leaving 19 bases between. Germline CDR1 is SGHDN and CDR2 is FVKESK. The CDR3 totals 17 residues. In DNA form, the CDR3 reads TGTGCCAGCAGCCAAGATGCGGTGCAGGGCCGATTTTATGGCTACACCTTC. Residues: CASSQDAVQGRFYGYTF.